Listed below are T cell receptor beta chains from one sample, sequenced in a study of response to subunit inactivated influenza vaccine. TCRdb redid the calling of the RT-PCR reads with MiXCR, one entry per CDR3 protein. This sample has about 540,000 distinct CDR3 sequences; approximately 15% occur once, and the top ten carry around 10%. The material was PBMCs from blood, obtained about 12 days after vaccination. The receptor source for this set is a man between 50 and 59 years old who received an inactivated influenza vaccine. Each CDR3 is given with its conserved first and last residue. A D gene is named only where the DNA matches it firmly. Size is stated for part of the rows, as once, few or many counts, or as a class when the clone is expanded.

d_call	v_call	clone_size	j_call	cdr3_nt	cdr3_aa
-	TRBV7-2	few	TRBJ2-1	TGTGCCAGCAAGGGACAAAAGCAGTTCTTC	CASKGQKQFF
-	TRBV11-3	-	TRBJ2-7	TGTGCCAGCAGTTATCATCGGGGGGCCGAGCAGTACTTC	CASSYHRGAEQYF
TRBD1	TRBV2	-	TRBJ2-3	TGTGCCCTCACTCCGCCCGGACAGGGCACCACAGATACGCAGTATTTT	CALTPPGQGTTDTQYF
TRBD1	TRBV7-2	-	TRBJ2-1	TGTGCCAGCAGCTTAAACGGACAGGGCTCCTACAATGAGCAGTTCTTC	CASSLNGQGSYNEQFF
-	TRBV28	-	TRBJ2-1	TGTGCCAGAAGAGCGGGCCCCAGGTTCTACAATGAGCAGTTCTTC	CARRAGPRFYNEQFF
TRBD1	TRBV28	many	TRBJ1-2	TGTGCCAGCAGGACAACAGGGGGTGGCTACACCTTC	CASRTTGGGYTF
TRBD1	TRBV29-1	-	TRBJ2-7	TGCAGCGTAGACACCGGGACAGGGCTCTACGAGCAGTACTTC	CSVDTGTGLYEQYF
TRBD1	TRBV12-3/TRBV12-4	many	TRBJ2-4	TGTGCCAGTTACCAATGGGGACAGGGCAAAAACATTCAGTACTTC	CASYQWGQGKNIQYF
TRBD1	TRBV7-9	-	TRBJ2-7	TGTGCCAGCAGCTCGCCGGGACAGGGGTTTCGCGAGCAGTACTTC	CASSSPGQGFREQYF
TRBD1	TRBV5-1	few	TRBJ1-6	TGCGCCAGCAGCATTCGGACAGGGGTGGATTCACCCCTCCACTTT	CASSIRTGVDSPLHF